This T cell receptor (beta chain) was retrieved from a study of Ad26.COV2.S vaccination and SARS-CoV-2 variants. Turning to this clone: Its antigen remains unidentified.

This CDR3 comprises 15 residues. The V and J ends lost 2 bases and 5 bases respectively, with 15 bases between them. CDR1 and CDR2 from the germline V gene are MDHEN and SYDVKM. Treatment given: about 20 received Ad26.COV2.S at low or high dose, single or two shots; roughly five received placebo; per-sample allocation not given. Sample collection was performed on day 63 after the first vaccine or placebo injection. The sample came from a Boston adult aged 18-55 years. Built on an Ad26 vector, the vaccine expressed Wuhan-strain SARS-CoV-2 spike. Study outcomes and limitations: Breadth measured for non-spike TCRs was similar across vaccine and placebo recipients.

The table came from immunoSEQ multiplex PCR; TCRdb's copy has only in-frame clones and leaves some out. The sample shows about 480,000 clones, around nine tenths of them seen only once. The sample consisted of peripheral blood, taken in a trial of Ad26.COV2.S vaccine versus placebo. This rearrangement joins TRBV28 to TRBJ1-1; D is ambiguous. This receptor was taken from a person between 18 and 59 years old who received the Ad26.COV2.S COVID-19 vaccine or a placebo. The CDR3 nucleotides read TGTGCCAGCAGTTTAGAGGAACTACATTGGACTGAAGCTTTCTTT. Its translation is CASSLEELHWTEAFF.